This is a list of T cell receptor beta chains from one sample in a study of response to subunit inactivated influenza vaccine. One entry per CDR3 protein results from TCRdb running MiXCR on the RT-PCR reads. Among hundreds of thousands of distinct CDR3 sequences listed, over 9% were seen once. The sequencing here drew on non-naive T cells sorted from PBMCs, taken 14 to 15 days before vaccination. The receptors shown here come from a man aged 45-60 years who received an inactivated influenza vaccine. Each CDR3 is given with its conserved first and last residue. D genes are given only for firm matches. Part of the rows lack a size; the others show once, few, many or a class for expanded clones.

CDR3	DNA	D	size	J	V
CASGGTVTDTQYF	TGTGCCAGCGGGGGGACTGTCACAGATACGCAGTATTTT	-	many	TRBJ2-3	TRBV7-8
CASSLGRGSGYAGELFF	TGCGCCAGCAGCTTGGGTAGGGGCTCGGGCTACGCCGGGGAGCTGTTTTTT	-	-	TRBJ2-2	TRBV5-1
CASRGGSYNEQFF	TGTGCCAGCAGGGGGGGCTCCTACAATGAGCAGTTCTTC	-	-	TRBJ2-1	TRBV2
CASSLVRRGHNEQFF	TGTGCCAGCAGTTTAGTGCGGAGGGGACACAATGAGCAGTTCTTC	-	few	TRBJ2-1	TRBV12-3/TRBV12-4
CSAGAYTDTQYF	TGCAGCGCCGGGGCTTACACAGATACGCAGTATTTT	-	many	TRBJ2-3	TRBV29-1
CASGPGRFSYEQYF	TGTGCCAGCGGGCCCGGGAGGTTCTCCTACGAGCAGTACTTC	TRBD2	many	TRBJ2-7	TRBV7-9
CASSQAGVPYEQYF	TGTGCCAGCAGCCAAGCAGGGGTCCCCTACGAGCAGTACTTC	-	-	TRBJ2-7	TRBV3-1
CASSQTNTEAFF	TGTGCCAGCAGCCAGACGAACACTGAAGCTTTCTTT	-	-	TRBJ1-1	TRBV4-2
CASSYGTPATNEKLFF	TGTGCCAGCAGCTACGGGACCCCGGCAACTAATGAAAAACTGTTTTTT	-	few	TRBJ1-4	TRBV6-5
CASSPRTSPYEQYF	TGTGCCAGCAGTCCCCGGACGAGCCCCTACGAGCAGTACTTC	-	many	TRBJ2-7	TRBV12-3/TRBV12-4